The 17 T cell receptor beta chains reported below all come from one sample, sequenced in a study of tissue T cells after allogeneic stem cell transplantation. Regarding time point: mouse harvest day 7 after allogeneic transplant. Tail vein injection delivered 10^7 T-cell-depleted bone marrow cells and 10^6 splenic CD5+ T cells. Profiling relied on immunoSEQ multiplex PCR, and the TCRdb table lists in-frame clones only, not all of them. Of about 8,300 clones in the sample, over 40% are singletons; the top ten hold 7% to 8.5%. The sample taken for sequencing was gut tissue. The receptors derive from a female BALB/c mouse given C57BL/6 T cells with graft-versus-host disease after an allogeneic hematopoietic cell transplant.

On this clone: Gene names and germline match the mouse. With the read ending 1 residue before the CDR3 end, the germline J gene is used to fill in that end. The chain has TRBV5 and TRBJ2-1; 10 nucleotides match TRBD2. With 4 bases clipped from V and 6 bases from J, the junction kept 3 bases outside the gene matches. This CDR3 spans 14 amino acids. Germline V gives CDR1 LGHNA, CDR2 YNLKQL (reference sequence). CDR3 DNA, as far as it was read: TGTGCCAGCAGCCTCGACTGGGGGGTTGCTGAGCAGTTC. Translating it yields CASSLDWGVAEQF. The entire CDR3 protein is CASSLDWGVAEQFF.

This clone is labeled as medium-sized (0.01 to 0.1%). Mouse gene names apply. The CDR3 extends 1 residue past the end of the read, so its final part is completed from the germline J gene. The chain couples TRBV13-1 to TRBJ2-1; 7 bases align to TRBD2. Germline V gene sequence: CDR1 NSHNY, CDR2 SYGAGN. After removal of 2 bases from V and 7 bases from J, the junction contained 3 bases not matched to a gene. The CDR3 length is 13 residues. This chain's CDR3 is CASSEGGGAEQFF. The covered CDR3 bases are TGTGCCAGCAGTGAAGGTGGGGGGGCTGAGCAGTTC.

As regards this clone: Germline and genes here are mouse. With the read ending 1 residue before the CDR3 end, the germline J gene is used to fill in that end. Other DNA sequences in the same sample also yield this CDR3. The chain carries TRBV13-2 and TRBJ1-1, with TRBD1 as a possible D gene (6 bases). This CDR3 has 13 amino acids. V lost 4 bases and J lost 1, with 8 bases in between. Germline CDR1 NNHNN, CDR2 SYGAGS (reference sequence). The chain's CDR3 is CASGPGQNTEVFF. The covered CDR3 bases are TGTGCCAGCGGTCCGGGACAAAACACAGAAGTCTTC.

Note on this clone: Gene names follow the mouse nomenclature. Read coverage stops 1 residue before the CDR3 terminus; the germline J gene supplies the remainder. The chain joins TRBV26 to TRBJ2-5, with TRBD2 matching over 8 bases. Germline V CDR1 and CDR2: KGHPV, FQNQEV (reference sequence). The V segment lost 4 bases and the J segment 6 bases; nucleotides outside the gene matches: 6. CDR3 size: 14 residues. The CDR3 DNA, read in part, is TGTGCCAGCAGTCCCGGGACTGGAGGGGACACCCAGTAC. It specifies CASSPGTGGDTQY. The whole CDR3 reads CASSPGTGGDTQYF. The complete variable domain, with remaining parts taken from reference TRBV26 and TRBJ2-5, reads NSKVIQTPRYLVKGQGQKAKMRCIPEKGHPVVFWYQQNKNNEFKFLINFQNQEVLQQIDMTEKRFSAECPSNSPCSLEIQSSEAGDSALYLCASSPGTGGDTQYFGPGTRLLVL.

About this clone itself: Mouse gene names apply. The CDR3 end is not reached by the read, which stops 1 residue before it; the germline J gene fills it in. The J gene is TRBJ2-5, the V gene TRBV26; TRBD2 matches 10 bases. This CDR3 region has 15 residues. V dropped 6 bases and J dropped 3; count of bases not matched to a gene: 6. CDR1 and CDR2 from the germline V gene are KGHPV and FQNQEV (reference sequence). The CDR3 region is CASSVHWGGQDTQYF. The CDR3 DNA, read in part, is TGTGCCAGCAGCGTTCACTGGGGGGGGCAAGACACCCAGTAC.

This clone is labeled medium-sized. These gene names are mouse names. The CDR3 is cut off 1 residue early in the read; its end comes from the germline J gene. V and J are TRBV13-2 and TRBJ1-6; D possibly corresponds to TRBD1 (5 bases). TRBJ1-6 is an ORF, with its function uncertain. The CDR3 has 15 residues. The germline V and J ends were trimmed by 5 bases and 0 bases, with 9 bases remaining between them. Germline V gives CDR1 NNHNN, CDR2 SYGAGS (reference sequence). The sequenced part of the CDR3 DNA is TGTGCCAGCGGGACGGGGCTTTCCTATAATTCGCCCCTCTAC. It is translated as CASGTGLSYNSPLY. Given in full, the CDR3 is CASGTGLSYNSPLYF.

As to this clone: Gene names denote mouse genes. Read sequence stops 1 residue before the CDR3 end, and the germline J gene provides the missing end. The same CDR3 is also encoded by other DNA sequences in this sample. The chain employs TRBV26 and TRBJ2-1, with a tentative D call TRBD1 (5 bases). With 3 bases removed from V and 3 bases from J, the gap between germline ends came to 6 bases. In germline, CDR1 is KGHPV, CDR2 FQNQEV (reference sequence). The CDR3 sequence is 13 residues long. CDR3 DNA (partial): TGTGCCAGCAGTCTTCAGGGCTATGCTGAGCAGTTC. It specifies CASSLQGYAEQF. The full CDR3 protein reads CASSLQGYAEQFF. The complete variable domain, with remaining parts taken from reference TRBV26 and TRBJ2-1, reads NSKVIQTPRYLVKGQGQKAKMRCIPEKGHPVVFWYQQNKNNEFKFLINFQNQEVLQQIDMTEKRFSAECPSNSPCSLEIQSSEAGDSALYLCASSLQGYAEQFFGPGTRLTVL.

In the case of this clone: Gene names and germline match the mouse. Read coverage stops 1 residue before the CDR3 terminus; the germline J gene supplies the remainder. The chain is built from TRBV31 and TRBJ2-1, with a tentative D call TRBD2 (6 bases). This CDR3 is built from 13 residues. V shed 3 bases and J shed 2 bases, with 8 bases lying between them. Germline CDR1 GKSSPN, CDR2 SITVG. CDR3 region: CAWRGGDYAEQFF. The sequenced CDR3 bases are TGTGCCTGGAGGGGGGGAGACTATGCTGAGCAGTTC.

As regards this clone: Mouse names are used for the genes. The missing CDR3 end, 1 residue past where the read stops, is filled in from the germline J gene. The chain joins TRBV16 to TRBJ2-7; 8 nucleotides align to TRBD2. The CDR3 covers 14 residues. The V segment lost 1 base and the J segment 6 bases; nucleotides outside the gene matches: 5. The germline V gene has CDR1 SGHSA and CDR2 FRNQAP. The covered CDR3 bases are TGTGCAAGCAGCTTAGGCGGGGGGGCGCTTGAACAGTAC. It translates to CASSLGGGALEQY. The complete CDR3 protein is CASSLGGGALEQYF. Supplemented by reference TRBV16 and TRBJ2-7, the full variable domain reads NAGVIQTPRHKVTGKGQEATLWCEPISGHSAVFWYRQTIVQGLEFLTYFRNQAPIDDSGMPKERFSAQMPNQSHSTLKIQSTQPQDSAVYLCASSLGGGALEQYFGPGTRLTVL.

This clone qualifies as medium-sized (0.01 to 0.1%). Gene names follow the mouse nomenclature. The CDR3 end lies 1 residue beyond the end of the read and is filled in from the germline J gene. The V gene is TRBV26, the J gene TRBJ1-2; D is possibly TRBD1 (6 bases). CDR3 size: 13 residues. CDR1 and CDR2 from the germline V gene are KGHPV and FQNQEV (reference sequence). Trimming removed 4 bases from V and 0 bases from J, with 6 bases in between. CDR3 DNA, as far as it was read: TGTGCCAGCAGTCGACAGGCAAACTCCGACTACACC. It is translated as CASSRQANSDYT. The full-length CDR3 reads as CASSRQANSDYTF.

This clone is labeled as medium-sized. Genes and germline come from the mouse. The read halts 1 residue ahead of the CDR3 end, with the missing end drawn from the germline J gene. The chain has TRBV19 and TRBJ1-5; D gene unclear. The length of the CDR3 is 11 residues. V dropped 5 bases and J dropped 7 bases, with 7 bases sitting between them. Germline V gives CDR1 FNHDT, CDR2 SITEND (reference sequence). The CDR3 DNA, read in part, is TGTGCCAGCAGCCGGCCTCAGGCTCCGCTT. Translation gives CASSRPQAPL. The entire CDR3 protein reads CASSRPQAPLF.

As regards this clone: A read error likely explains this, since a far larger clone differs by one base. Gene and germline names: mouse. Read coverage stops 1 residue before the CDR3 terminus; the germline J gene supplies the remainder. The sample contains more than one DNA sequence encoding this CDR3. The V and J genes are TRBV20 and TRBJ2-7; the match to TRBD1 covers 9 bases. This CDR3 is 12 amino acids long. V trimming: 7 bases; J trimming: 3 bases; junction bases outside the gene matches: 4. Germline CDR1 GFQATS, CDR2 STVNSAI. Partial CDR3 DNA: TGTGGTGTTCCGGGACAGGGCTATGAACAGTAC. This encodes CGVPGQGYEQY. The full CDR3 reads CGVPGQGYEQYF. Filled out from reference TRBV20 and TRBJ2-7, the complete variable domain reads GALVYQYPRRTICKSGTSMRMECQAVGFQATSVAWYRQSPQKTFELIALSTVNSAIKYEQNFTQEKFPISHPNLSFSSMTVLNAYLEDRGLYLCGVPGQGYEQYFGPGTRLTVL.

Regarding this clone: Any gene name here is a mouse gene name. The read gets to within 1 residue of the CDR3 end, and the germline J gene fills in the rest. This sequence joins TRBV3 and TRBJ2-2, with D unclear. Germline-derived CDR1 and CDR2 are SNHLY and FYNGKV (reference sequence). Trimming stripped 6 bases from V and 3 bases from J, with 2 bases between. The CDR3 sequence is 11 residues long. The DNA read from the CDR3 is TGTGCCAGCAGGGACACCGGGCAGCTCTAC. Translated: CASRDTGQLY. The whole CDR3 protein reads CASRDTGQLYF.

Comments on this clone: Gene names follow the mouse nomenclature. The read ends 1 residue before the CDR3 terminus; that terminus is restored from the germline J gene. The genes are TRBV26 and TRBJ2-5; D uncertain. Deletions cut 2 bases from V and 0 bases from J, with 6 bases between. CDR3 length: 14 amino acids. Germline V lookup: CDR1 KGHPV, CDR2 FQNQEV (reference sequence). The CDR3 is CASSLTINQDTQYF. The covered CDR3 bases are TGTGCCAGCAGTCTGACAATTAACCAAGACACCCAGTAC.

For this clone: Gene names are the mouse ones. The missing CDR3 end, 1 residue past where the read stops, is filled in from the germline J gene. The chain combines TRBV15 with TRBJ2-3, with 8 bases matching TRBD1. The germline V gene encodes CDR1 SGHND and CDR2 FRSKSL. V trimming: 5 bases; J trimming: 0 bases; junction bases outside the gene matches: 1. This CDR3 is built from 14 residues. Incomplete CDR3 DNA: TGTGCCAGCAGTGGGACAGGTAGTGCAGAAACGCTGTAT. Its translation is CASSGTGSAETLY. The entire CDR3 protein is CASSGTGSAETLYF.

Regarding this clone: Gene names are the mouse ones. The read terminates 1 residue ahead of where the CDR3 ends, so the germline J gene completes it. The gene calls are TRBV16 and TRBJ2-7, with D possibly being TRBD2 (6 bases). The CDR3 sequence is 13 residues long. Trimming left V 2 bases short and J 2 bases short, with 7 bases between. CDR1 is SGHSA and CDR2 is FRNQAP in the germline V gene. This CDR3 is CASSLLGAYEQYF. The CDR3 bases that were read are TGTGCAAGCAGCTTATTGGGGGCCTATGAACAGTAC.

For this clone: The genes are named according to mouse. Coverage ceases 1 residue before the CDR3 finishes, and the germline J gene fills in the end. The V gene is TRBV26, the J gene TRBJ2-3; D remains ambiguous. Trimming left V 3 bases short and J 0 bases short, with 4 bases between. CDR3 size: 13 residues. Germline CDR1 and CDR2: KGHPV and FQNQEV (reference sequence). This CDR3 reads CASSLSSAETLYF. The covered CDR3 bases are TGTGCCAGCAGTCTCAGTAGTGCAGAAACGCTGTAT. The full variable domain, with the rest looked up from reference TRBV26 and TRBJ2-3, is NSKVIQTPRYLVKGQGQKAKMRCIPEKGHPVVFWYQQNKNNEFKFLINFQNQEVLQQIDMTEKRFSAECPSNSPCSLEIQSSEAGDSALYLCASSLSSAETLYFGSGTRLTVL.